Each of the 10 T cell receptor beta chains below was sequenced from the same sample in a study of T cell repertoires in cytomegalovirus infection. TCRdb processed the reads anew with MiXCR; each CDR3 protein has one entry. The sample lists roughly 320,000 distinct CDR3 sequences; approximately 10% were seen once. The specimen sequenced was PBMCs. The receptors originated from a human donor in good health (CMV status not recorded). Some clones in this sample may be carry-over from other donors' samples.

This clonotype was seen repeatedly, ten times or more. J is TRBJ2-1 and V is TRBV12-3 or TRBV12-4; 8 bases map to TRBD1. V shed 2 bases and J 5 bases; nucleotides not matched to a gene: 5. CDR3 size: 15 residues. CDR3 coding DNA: TGTGCCAGCAGTTTAATGACAGGGGTCGACAATGAGCAGTTCTTC. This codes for CASSLMTGVDNEQFF.

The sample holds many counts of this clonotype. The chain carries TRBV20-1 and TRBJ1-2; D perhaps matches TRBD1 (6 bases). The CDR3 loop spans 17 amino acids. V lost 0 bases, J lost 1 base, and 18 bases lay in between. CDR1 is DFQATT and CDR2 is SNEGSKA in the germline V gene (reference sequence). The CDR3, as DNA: TGCAGTGCTAGAGATCTACAGGGAAGCCCACGTAACTATGGCTACACCTTC. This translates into CSARDLQGSPRNYGYTF.

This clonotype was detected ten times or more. CDR3 nucleotides: TGTGCCAGCAGCTTCGAGGGGAGCTCCTACAATGAGCAGTTCTTC. This encodes CASSFEGSSYNEQFF. The chain has TRBV7-8 and TRBJ2-1; D possibly matches TRBD1 or TRBD2 (5 bases each). Deletions cut 3 bases from V and 0 bases from J, with 9 bases between. The length of the CDR3 is 15 residues. Germline lookup yields CDR1 SGHVS and CDR2 FQNEAQ. Looking up the rest from reference TRBV7-8 and TRBJ2-1 gives the full variable domain: GAGVSQSPRYKVAKRGQDVALRCDPISGHVSLFWYQQALGQGPEFLTYFQNEAQLDKSGLPSDRFFAERPEGSVSTLKIQRTQQEDSAVYLCASSFEGSSYNEQFFGPGTRLTVL.

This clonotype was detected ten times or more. CDR3 in amino acids: CSARGSNIQYF. As DNA, the CDR3 is TGCAGTGCTAGGGGGTCGAACATTCAGTACTTC. V usage is TRBV20-1 and J usage is TRBJ2-4; D remains unclear. Between the trimmed V and J ends, which lost 3 bases and 7 bases, there was a span of 7 bases. The CDR3 length is 11 residues. Germline V lookup: CDR1 DFQATT, CDR2 SNEGSKA (reference sequence).

The CDR3 protein is CASSQSRQSSVAGELFF. CDR3 DNA: TGCGCCAGCAGTCAATCGCGTCAGTCCTCCGTCGCCGGGGAGCTGTTTTTT. This chain joins TRBV23-1 and TRBJ2-2; D call uncertain. TRBV23-1 is filed as an ORF, its function uncertain. The CDR3 extends over 17 amino acids. The germline V and J ends were trimmed by 0 bases and 6 bases, with 17 bases remaining between them.

The CDR3 sequence: CASSLGGAQGYTF. In nucleotides, the CDR3 is TGTGCCAGCTCCCTCGGGGGGGCGCAGGGCTACACCTTC. This chain joins TRBV28 and TRBJ1-2, with D perhaps TRBD1 (6 bases). This CDR3 comprises 13 residues. The V gene's germline CDR1 is MDHEN and CDR2 SYDVKM. V lost 8 bases and J lost 8, with 18 bases in between.

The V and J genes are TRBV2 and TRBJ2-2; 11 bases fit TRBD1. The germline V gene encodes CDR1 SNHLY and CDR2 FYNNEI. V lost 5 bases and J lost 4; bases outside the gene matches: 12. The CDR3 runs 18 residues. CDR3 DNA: TGTGCCAGCAGTAGGACAGGGGGCCGTTTGCAGTTCACCGGGGAGCTGTTTTTT. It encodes CASSRTGGRLQFTGELFF.

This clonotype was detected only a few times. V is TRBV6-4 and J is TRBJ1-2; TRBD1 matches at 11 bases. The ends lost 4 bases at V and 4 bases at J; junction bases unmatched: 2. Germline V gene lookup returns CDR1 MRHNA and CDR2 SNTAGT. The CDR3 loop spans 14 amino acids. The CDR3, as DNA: TGTGCCAGCAGTGTCGGACAGGGGGCCTATGGCTACACCTTC. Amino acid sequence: CASSVGQGAYGYTF.

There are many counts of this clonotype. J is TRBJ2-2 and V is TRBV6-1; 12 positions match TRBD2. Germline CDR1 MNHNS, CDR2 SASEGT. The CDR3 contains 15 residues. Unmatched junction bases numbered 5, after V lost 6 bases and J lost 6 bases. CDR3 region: CASRRTSGAAGELFF. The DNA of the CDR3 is TGTGCCAGCAGACGGACTAGCGGGGCTGCCGGGGAGCTGTTTTTT.

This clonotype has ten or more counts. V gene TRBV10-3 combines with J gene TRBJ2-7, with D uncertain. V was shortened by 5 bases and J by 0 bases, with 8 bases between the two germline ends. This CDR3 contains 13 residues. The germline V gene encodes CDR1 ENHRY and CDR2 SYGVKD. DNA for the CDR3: TGTGCCATCAGTAGACCCCCCTCCTACGAGCAGTACTTC. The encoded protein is CAISRPPSYEQYF.